The TCR beta chain under discussion was sequenced for a study of cytomegalovirus exposure and HLA in healthy donors. Findings and caveats of the study: TCR beta sequences reportedly predicted most subjects' HLA-A and HLA-B alleles accurately. Reports indicated that the classifier achieved high specificity and sensitivity in diagnosing cytomegalovirus status. A link between a missense DCLRE1C variant and TCR beta V- and J-gene trimming emerged from a later analysis.

The CDR3 has 14 amino acids. Trimming stripped 3 bases from V and 7 bases from J, with 13 bases between. The germline V gene encodes CDR1 MDHEN and CDR2 SYDVKM. Concerning this clone itself: Its specificity is not known.

Primers: 60 Vbeta forward and 13 Jbeta reverse. Libraries were prepared by immunoSEQ multiplex PCR; TCRdb keeps only in-frame clonotypes and omits some of them. The repertoire holds roughly 110,000 clones, with just over 70% as singletons. Sequenced material: PBMCs. The TCR originated in a boy between 10 and 17 years old in good health and CMV-seronegative. The rearrangement uses TRBV28 and TRBJ1-5; D is unresolved. Here the CDR3 reads CASSFELLRQPQHF. The CDR3 DNA reads as TGTGCCAGCAGTTTCGAGTTATTAAGACAGCCCCAGCATTTT.